This T cell receptor (beta chain) was identified in a study of T-cell memory formation after mild COVID-19. Findings and caveats of the study: The study found balanced CD4/CD8 in clones contracting day 15 to 85 and a CD4+ lean in later expanders. Some clones that responded were present in memory (sampled pre-infection), which suggests cross-reactive memory joined.

TCRdb used MiXCR to reprocess the 5' RACE reads, holding one entry per CDR3 protein. Of 450,000 or so distinct CDR3 sequences in the sample, around 25% were seen once. As concerns this clonotype: What it binds is unknown.

This CDR3 is 16 amino acids long. The germline V gene encodes CDR1 SGHVS and CDR2 FQNEAQ. Germline trimming cut 4 bases from V and 3 bases from J; bases unmatched to any gene: 4. Sequenced material: PBMCs or a T cell subset sorted from them (not recorded which). The source of this sequence is an adult woman who had mild COVID-19 (a few samples of this study predate the infection). Cell type and time point are not known. The chain combines TRBV7-8 with TRBJ2-2; the match to TRBD2 covers 11 bases. CDR3 DNA: TGTGCCAGCAGCTGGAGACTAGCGGGGTACACCGGGGAGCTGTTTTTT. It translates to CASSWRLAGYTGELFF.